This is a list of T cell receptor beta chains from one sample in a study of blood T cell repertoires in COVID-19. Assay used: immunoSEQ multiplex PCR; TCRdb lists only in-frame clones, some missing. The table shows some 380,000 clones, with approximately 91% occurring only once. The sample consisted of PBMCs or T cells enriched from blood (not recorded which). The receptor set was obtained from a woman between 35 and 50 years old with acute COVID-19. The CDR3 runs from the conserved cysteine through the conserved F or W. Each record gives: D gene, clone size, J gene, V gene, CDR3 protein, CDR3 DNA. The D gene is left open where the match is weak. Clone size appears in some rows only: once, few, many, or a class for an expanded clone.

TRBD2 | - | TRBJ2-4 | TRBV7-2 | CASSNRLAGGPDIQYF | TGTGCCAGCAGCAATCGACTAGCGGGGGGGCCGGACATTCAGTACTTC
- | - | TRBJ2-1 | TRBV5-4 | CASSLGAGSLSYNEQFF | TGTGCCAGCAGCTTGGGGGCGGGCTCCCTCTCCTACAATGAGCAGTTCTTC
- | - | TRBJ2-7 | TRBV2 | CASSTGTSYEQYF | TGTGCCAGCAGCACCGGGACTTCCTACGAGCAGTACTTC
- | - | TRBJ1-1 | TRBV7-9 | CASSLGGREEAFF | TGTGCCAGCAGCTTAGGGGGGCGAGAGGAAGCTTTCTTT
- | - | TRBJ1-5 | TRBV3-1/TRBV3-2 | CASSQGRGDQPQHF | TGTGCCAGCAGCCAAGGCAGGGGTGATCAGCCCCAGCATTTT
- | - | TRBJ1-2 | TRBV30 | CAWKGVMSYGYTF | TGTGCCTGGAAAGGGGTCATGAGCTATGGCTACACCTTC
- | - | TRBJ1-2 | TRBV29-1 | CSVGGNDYGYTF | TGCAGCGTTGGGGGCAACGACTATGGCTACACCTTC
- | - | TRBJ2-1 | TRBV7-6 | CASSPEGETSSEQFF | TGTGCCAGCAGCCCGGAAGGGGAAACAAGCAGCGAGCAGTTCTTC
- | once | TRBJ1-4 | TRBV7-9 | CASSLIGATNEKLFF | TGTGCCAGCAGCCTAATAGGAGCAACTAATGAAAAACTGTTTTTT
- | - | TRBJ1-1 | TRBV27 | CASSFRREYEAFF | TGTGCCAGCAGTTTCCGCCGAGAATATGAAGCTTTCTTT